The entry below gives a single TCR beta chain sequence along with its context. Using immunoSEQ multiplex PCR, the repertoire was profiled, and TCRdb retains in-frame clones only, with some absent. The data contain 300,000 to 350,000 clones, approximately 89% of them singletons. This sample stems from a study of blood T cell repertoires in COVID-19. Trimming cost V 1 base and J 2 bases; bases outside gene matches: 1. Germline-derived CDR1 and CDR2 are SGHTA and FQGTGA. The CDR3 loop spans 16 amino acids. The sequenced sample consisted of PBMCs or T cells enriched from blood (not recorded which). The origin of this receptor is a man aged 30-40 years who had recovered from COVID-19. This chain uses TRBV7-3 with TRBJ2-1; 11 bases line up with TRBD1. CDR3 protein: CASSLKGQGAYNEQFF. CDR3 DNA sequence: TGTGCCAGCAGCTTAAAGGGACAGGGGGCCTACAATGAGCAGTTCTTC.